This record covers a single T cell receptor beta chain. What it recognizes is unknown. This entry is derived from a study of cytomegalovirus exposure and HLA in healthy donors. PCR amplification relied on 60 Vbeta primers (plus 13 Jbeta primers). This table comes from immunoSEQ multiplex PCR, and its TCRdb copy is limited to in-frame clones, with some not included. Among 160,000 or so clones listed, nearly 80% were seen once. The CDR3 has 12 residues. V was cut by 6 bases and J by 5 bases, with 11 bases left in between. CDR1 and CDR2 from the germline V gene are KGHSH and LQKENI. Findings of the study overall: Clonal expansion, a later analysis showed, was greater in HLA-associated TCR beta chains than in equally common others. Analyses of presence/absence relied on an assumption of roughly uniform sequencing depth across donors. A later examination showed that TCR association rates differed by HLA locus, with DRB1 most and HLA-C fewest. Productive status was seen about 87% or about 30% of the time for most TCR beta V segments in an earlier analysis.

The V call is TRBV18, the J call TRBJ2-7; a weak D match, TRBD2 (6 bases). This clonotype was sampled from a woman between 35 and 50 years old in good health and CMV-seronegative. Material: PBMCs. The CDR3 spells CASSPGVHEQYF. The CDR3 DNA follows: TGTGCCAGCTCCCCGGGGGTCCACGAGCAGTACTTC.